Following are 23 T cell receptor beta chains from one sample sequenced in a study of T cell responses to AZD1222 COVID-19 vaccine. Clones were read by immunoSEQ multiplex PCR, and TCRdb kept only the in-frame ones, dropping some. The top ten hold more than 15% of the sample, which has under 110,000 clones, about 90% seen once. Sample: peripheral blood, taken on day 0 of AZD1222 vaccination. The receptors were sampled from an adult in good health.

The genes are TRBV12-5 and TRBJ1-1; the D is unclear. V lost 6 bases and J lost 1, with 3 bases in between. The germline gives CDR1 LGHNT, CDR2 FRNRAP. The CDR3 is made up of 11 amino acids. CDR3 in DNA: TGTGCTAGTGGCAAGAACACTGAAGCTTTCTTT. Protein product: CASGKNTEAFF. Full variable domain (rest looked up from reference TRBV12-5 and TRBJ1-1): DARVTQTPRHKVTEMGQEVTMRCQPILGHNTVFWYRQTMMQGLELLAYFRNRAPLDDSGMPKDRFSAEMPDATLATLKIQPSEPRDSAVYFCASGKNTEAFFGQGTRLTVV.

This rearrangement joins TRBV28 to TRBJ1-5; possible D gene TRBD1, 5 bases. V dropped 3 bases and J dropped 4 bases, with 13 bases sitting between them. CDR1 and CDR2 (germline): MDHEN, SYDVKM. This CDR3 is 15 amino acids long. The CDR3 sequence: CASSFSGFGNQPQHF. DNA of the CDR3: TGTGCCAGCAGTTTTTCAGGGTTCGGAAATCAGCCCCAGCATTTT.

The chain links TRBV6-6 to TRBJ2-5; 9 bases line up with TRBD2. The germline gives CDR1 MNHNY, CDR2 SVGAGI (reference sequence). Trimming took 6 bases from V and 7 from J; bases not matched to a gene: 18. CDR3 length: 17 amino acids. CDR3 protein: CASSRTRGREGRVTQYF. The DNA for the CDR3 is TGTGCCAGCAGCCGAACGAGAGGGCGGGAGGGCCGCGTGACCCAGTACTTC.

Here the CDR3 reads CASRPVAGFGLGEQFF. CDR3 DNA: TGTGCCAGCCGCCCCGTAGCGGGGTTCGGGCTGGGTGAGCAGTTCTTC. This chain links TRBV6-4 with TRBJ2-1; 8 positions match TRBD2. The ends lost 8 bases at V and 9 bases at J; junction bases unmatched: 18. Germline V gene sequence: CDR1 MRHNA, CDR2 SNTAGT. CDR3 size: 16 residues.

This chain uses TRBV27 with TRBJ1-2, with 8 positions matching TRBD1. This CDR3 contains 16 residues. V trimming: 0 bases; J trimming: 4 bases; junction bases outside the gene matches: 7. CDR1 and CDR2 from the germline V gene are MNHEY and SMNVEV (reference sequence). CDR3 nucleotides: TGTGCCAGCAGTTTATCGAGGGACAGGACTCCCTATGGCTACACCTTC. Translated, it gives CASSLSRDRTPYGYTF.

V and J are TRBV4-1 and TRBJ1-1; weak D call: TRBD1 (5 bases). V was clipped by 0 bases and J by 5 bases, with 10 bases between them. The CDR3 totals 14 residues. Germline CDR1 reads MGHRA; CDR2 reads YSYEKL. The CDR3 loop is CASSQDGGYTEAFF. The CDR3 nucleotides are TGCGCCAGCAGCCAAGATGGGGGTTATACTGAAGCTTTCTTT.

J is TRBJ1-2 and V is TRBV28, with D maybe TRBD1 (5 bases). Deletions cut 2 bases from V and 4 bases from J, with 14 bases between. The CDR3 has 15 residues. Per the germline V gene, CDR1 is MDHEN and CDR2 is SYDVKM. The CDR3 nucleotides read TGTGCCAGCAGTTTAGACGGTCAAAGGGGCTATGGCTACACCTTC. Translation: CASSLDGQRGYGYTF.

The chain recombines TRBV4-1 with TRBJ2-7; D is ambiguous. From germline, CDR1 is MGHRA and CDR2 YSYEKL. Deletions cut 5 bases from V and 5 bases from J, with 16 bases between. The CDR3 is 14 amino acids. CDR3 DNA sequence: TGCGCCAGCAGCGGTGAACTCCGTTGGGACGAGCAGTACTTC. As protein: CASSGELRWDEQYF.

This clone turned up a few times. The rearrangement joins TRBV6-5 to TRBJ1-2; 9 nucleotides line up with TRBD1. Trimming removed 7 bases from V and 4 bases from J; junction bases left unmatched: 7. The CDR3 spans 14 residues. CDR1 and CDR2 (germline): MNHEY, SVGAGI. The CDR3 region is CASNLGQGPYGYTF. DNA of the CDR3: TGTGCCAGCAACCTCGGACAGGGGCCCTATGGCTACACCTTC.

V usage is TRBV29-1 and J usage is TRBJ1-5; D gene uncertain. The germline V gene encodes CDR1 SQVTM and CDR2 ANQGSEA. V dropped 4 bases and J dropped 0 bases, with 4 bases sitting between them. This CDR3 spans 12 amino acids. In DNA form, the CDR3 reads TGCAGCGTTGTGGATAGCAATCAGCCCCAGCATTTT. Encoded protein: CSVVDSNQPQHF.

The rearrangement joins TRBV27 to TRBJ2-1, with 9 bases aligning to TRBD2. V lost 2 bases to trimming and J lost 3 bases; unmatched junction nucleotides: 2. The CDR3 extends over 15 amino acids. Germline CDR1 is MNHEY and CDR2 is SMNVEV (reference sequence). The CDR3 coding sequence is TGTGCCAGCAGTTTAGCGGGAGGGGGCTACAATGAGCAGTTCTTC. Amino acid sequence: CASSLAGGGYNEQFF.

The chain has TRBV3-1 (or the pseudogene TRBV3-2) and TRBJ1-1, with D possibly TRBD1 on 5 matching bases. CDR1 LGHDT and CDR2 YNNKEL come from the germline V gene (reference sequence). V shed 1 base and J shed 8 bases, with 8 bases lying between them. CDR3 length: 12 amino acids. The CDR3 nucleotides read TGTGCCAGCAGCCAAGGGTGGGGCGAAGCTTTCTTT. Its protein is CASSQGWGEAFF.

V usage is TRBV21-1 and J usage is TRBJ1-1; the table gives TRBD1 as D, unverified against the DNA. TRBV21-1 is a pseudogene segment. CDR3 length: 15 residues. As DNA, the CDR3 is TGTGCCAGCAGCATAGGGGACAGTATGAACACTGAAGCTTTCTTT. Protein: CASSIGDSMNTEAFF.

This clone showed up just once. This chain joins TRBV5-1 and TRBJ2-7; TRBD1 aligns across 8 bases. The CDR3 is 14 amino acids. Germline trimming cut 5 bases from V and 3 bases from J; bases unmatched to any gene: 7. CDR1 and CDR2 (germline): SGHRS, YFSETQ. CDR3 nucleotides: TGCGCCAGCAGTTTTACACAGGGGGTCTACGAGCAGTACTTC. It encodes CASSFTQGVYEQYF. The variable domain in full, completed from reference TRBV5-1 and TRBJ2-7, reads KAGVTQTPRYLIKTRGQQVTLSCSPISGHRSVSWYQQTPGQGLQFLFEYFSETQRNKGNFPGRFSGRQFSNSRSEMNVSTLELGDSALYLCASSFTQGVYEQYFGPGTRLTVT.

CDR3: CASSFSDRGGSYEQYF. For the CDR3, the DNA is TGTGCCAGCAGCTTTTCGGACAGGGGAGGTTCCTACGAGCAGTACTTC. The gene calls are TRBV7-9 and TRBJ2-7, with TRBD1 matching over 9 bases. The trim removed 3 bases at V and 1 base at J, leaving 7 bases unmatched. Germline V gene data show CDR1 as SEHNR and CDR2 as FQNEAQ (reference sequence). The CDR3 is 16 amino acids.

This clone was seen once. The rearrangement joins TRBV27 to TRBJ1-1, with 12 bases identical to TRBD1. Germline CDR1 MNHEY, CDR2 SMNVEV (reference sequence). There are 15 residues in the CDR3. Germline trimming cut 4 bases from V and 5 bases from J; bases unmatched to any gene: 5. In nucleotides, the CDR3 is TGTGCCAGCAGTTCCGGGACAGGGGGCTCTACTGAAGCTTTCTTT. It translates to CASSSGTGGSTEAFF.

CDR3 region: CAIKGGSYEQYF. Written as DNA, the CDR3 is TGTGCCATCAAAGGGGGGAGCTACGAGCAGTACTTC. The chain links TRBV10-3 to TRBJ2-7; D tentatively reads TRBD1 or TRBD2 (6 bases each). Germline CDR1 reads ENHRY; CDR2 reads SYGVKD. The CDR3 extends over 12 amino acids. The germline V and J ends were trimmed by 7 bases and 3 bases, with 10 bases remaining between them.

This clone was recorded once. The chain recombines TRBV21-1 with TRBJ2-4; the tabulated D call, TRBD1, remains unverified against the DNA. TRBV21-1 is termed a pseudogene. This CDR3 region has 14 residues. The CDR3 sequence is CASRKGQGKNIQYF. The CDR3 region has the DNA TGTGCCAGCAGGAAGGGACAGGGGAAAAACATTCAGTACTTC.

The chain links TRBV19 to TRBJ2-7; possibly TRBD1 for D (5 bases). The CDR3 runs to 13 residues. Trimming stripped 4 bases from V and 7 bases from J, with 14 bases between. Looked up from germline, CDR1 is LNHDA and CDR2 is SQIVND (reference sequence). The CDR3 is CASSTRRDGEQYF. Written as DNA, the CDR3 is TGTGCCAGTAGTACCCGCAGGGATGGTGAGCAGTACTTC.

The rearrangement joins TRBV28 to TRBJ2-2, with TRBD1 identical over 8 bases. Trimming took 5 bases from V and 6 from J; bases not matched to a gene: 11. The CDR3 has 16 amino acids. Germline CDR1 is MDHEN and CDR2 is SYDVKM. CDR3 coding DNA: TGTGCCAGCAGTCCCCTTGGACAGGGAGTGCCCGGGGAGCTGTTTTTT. Its protein is CASSPLGQGVPGELFF. Filled out from reference TRBV28 and TRBJ2-2, the complete variable domain reads DVKVTQSSRYLVKRTGEKVFLECVQDMDHENMFWYRQDPGLGLRLIYFSYDVKMKEKGDIPEGYSVSREKKERFSLILESASTNQTSMYLCASSPLGQGVPGELFFGEGSRLTVL.

The chain carries TRBV5-1 and TRBJ2-2; TRBD1 agrees at 10 bases. CDR1 is SGHRS, CDR2 YFSETQ, per germline. J gave up 6 bases and V 4 bases, and 6 bases lay outside the gene matches. The CDR3 is 15 amino acids. The CDR3, as DNA: TGCGCCAGCAGCCGGGACAGGGGATTCTCCGGGGAGCTGTTTTTT. Its protein product is CASSRDRGFSGELFF.

In DNA form, the CDR3 reads TGTGCCAGTATATCGGACGGGAGCTCCTACAATGAGCAGTTCTTC. This codes for CASISDGSSYNEQFF. V usage is TRBV6-5 and J usage is TRBJ2-1, with D possibly being TRBD2 (6 bases). Germline CDR1 and CDR2: MNHEY and SVGAGI. CDR3 length equals 15 residues. The V gene lost 9 bases and the J gene lost 0 bases, with 15 bases spanning the gap.

This chain uses TRBV6-6 with TRBJ2-7; 14 positions agree with TRBD2. CDR1 is MNHNY and CDR2 is SVGAGI in the germline V gene (reference sequence). CDR3 length: 16 amino acids. The trim removed 6 bases at V and 2 bases at J, leaving 6 bases unmatched. CDR3 amino acids: CASSFGLAGGAYEQYF. In DNA, the CDR3 is TGTGCCAGCAGCTTCGGACTAGCGGGAGGCGCCTACGAGCAGTACTTC.